This paragraph reports one T cell receptor beta chain. The antigen is undetermined. Primers included in the PCR were 60 Vbeta and 13 Jbeta primers. The table came from immunoSEQ multiplex PCR; TCRdb's copy has only in-frame clones and leaves some out. The record lists 140,000 or so clones, of which the ten most abundant hold approximately 1%. The data are from a study of cytomegalovirus exposure and HLA in healthy donors. Overall study findings and caveats: Despite most TCR sequences being rare, some public TCRs occurred in many donors. Information on immune exposure was restricted to one variable (CMV serostatus). Per a later analysis, about 15,000 TCR beta sequences showed association with HLA alleles at 0.05 false discovery rate.

CDR1 and CDR2 from the germline V gene are GTSNPN and SVGIG (reference sequence). The CDR3 loop spans 12 amino acids. The V end was cut by 4 bases, the J end by 3 bases, with 7 bases between. Sequencing was done on a sample of PBMCs. The V and J genes are TRBV30 and TRBJ1-3, with D uncertain. The sequence was collected from a male donor in good health and CMV-seronegative. The CDR3 protein is CAWTTGGNTIYF. The CDR3 nucleotides are TGTGCCTGGACCACGGGTGGAAACACCATATATTTT.